Each of the 29 T cell receptor beta chains below was sequenced from the same sample in a study of vaccination effects on CD4 cells after COVID-19. Libraries were prepared by immunoSEQ multiplex PCR; TCRdb keeps only in-frame clonotypes and omits some of them. This table has some 68,000 clones, under 90% appearing once. Their antigen targets remain unknown. ViraFEST assay sequencing came after antigen-specific CD4+ T cells were expanded with viral peptide pools. Following 10 days of culture, CD4+ T cells were isolated. Testing of the vaccine recipients showed negative nucleocapsid antibodies and no prior SARS-CoV-2 infection. The specimen was CD4+ T cells from PBMCs cultured with SARS-CoV-2 spike peptides, collected before COVID-19 vaccination. All receptors come from a human donor who received a COVID-19 vaccine.

This clone was detected a few times. The J gene is TRBJ1-6, the V gene TRBV11-3; D unclear. This CDR3 is built from 14 residues. Between the trimmed V and J ends, which lost 5 bases and 5 bases, there was a span of 10 bases. CDR1 is SGHNT, CDR2 YENEEA, per germline. CDR3 sequence reads: CASSRTSNNSPLHF. DNA for the CDR3: TGTGCCAGCAGCCGGACCAGTAATAATTCACCCCTCCACTTT. Supplemented by reference TRBV11-3 and TRBJ1-6, the full variable domain reads EAGVVQSPRYKIIEKKQPVAFWCNPISGHNTLYWYLQNLGQGPELLIRYENEEAVDDSQLPKDRFSAERLKGVDSTLKIQPAELGDSAVYLCASSRTSNNSPLHFGNGTRLTVT.

V gene TRBV5-6 combines with J gene TRBJ1-4; 7 nucleotides line up with TRBD1. The J segment lost 4 bases and the V segment lost 5 bases, leaving 5 bases of the junction unmatched. Per the germline V gene, CDR1 is SGHDT and CDR2 is YYEEEE. The CDR3 consists of 14 residues. The CDR3 bases are TGTGCCAGCAGGAAGACAGGGTTTAATGAAAAACTGTTTTTT. It yields the protein CASRKTGFNEKLFF.

J is TRBJ2-2 and V is TRBV5-6, with TRBD1 matching 12 bases. The CDR3 totals 17 residues. Germline values: CDR1 SGHDT, CDR2 YYEEEE. The V segment lost 1 base and the J segment 5 bases; nucleotides outside the gene matches: 6. CDR3 amino acids: CASSLRGTGGYTGELFF. DNA for the CDR3: TGTGCCAGCAGCTTGAGAGGGACAGGGGGCTATACCGGGGAGCTGTTTTTT. Full variable domain (missing parts from reference TRBV5-6 and TRBJ2-2): DAGVTQSPTHLIKTRGQQVTLRCSPKSGHDTVSWYQQALGQGPQFIFQYYEEEERQRGNFPDRFSGHQFPNYSSELNVNALLLGDSALYLCASSLRGTGGYTGELFFGEGSRLTVL.

The chain carries TRBV5-5 and TRBJ1-2, with a possible D match to TRBD1 (6 bases). Germline V lookup: CDR1 SGHKS, CDR2 YYEKEE (reference sequence). V was cut by 3 bases and J by 8 bases, with 14 bases left in between. The CDR3 is 13 residues long. CDR3: CASSSTGIGGYTF. In DNA, the CDR3 is TGTGCCAGCAGCTCCACAGGGATTGGGGGCTACACCTTC. Complete variable domain (other parts from reference TRBV5-5 and TRBJ1-2): DAGVTQSPTHLIKTRGQQVTLRCSPISGHKSVSWYQQVLGQGPQFIFQYYEKEERGRGNFPDRFSARQFPNYSSELNVNALLLGDSALYLCASSSTGIGGYTFGSGTRLTVV.

The chain joins TRBV7-9 to TRBJ1-2; D is ambiguous. V was cut by 5 bases and J by 7 bases, with 14 bases left in between. CDR3 size: 13 residues. Germline V CDR1 and CDR2: SEHNR, FQNEAQ (reference sequence). This CDR3 is CASSRTDLGGYTF. The CDR3 DNA sequence: TGTGCCAGCAGCCGGACGGATCTGGGTGGCTACACCTTC.

The chain joins TRBV2 to TRBJ1-4, with D possibly matching TRBD1 (5 bases). The germline gives CDR1 SNHLY, CDR2 FYNNEI. The CDR3 is made up of 17 amino acids. Trimming removed 7 bases from V and 3 bases from J, with 21 bases in between. The CDR3 DNA reads TGTGCCAGCATTGGAGGGGACGTCGGTGCAGCTAATGAAAAACTGTTTTTT. This codes for CASIGGDVGAANEKLFF. The complete variable domain, with remaining parts taken from reference TRBV2 and TRBJ1-4, reads EPEVTQTPSHQVTQMGQEVILRCVPISNHLYFYWYRQILGQKVEFLVSFYNNEISEKSEIFDDQFSVERPDGSNFTLKIRSTKLEDSAMYFCASIGGDVGAANEKLFFGSGTQLSVL.

This rearrangement joins TRBV4-1 to TRBJ2-5; TRBD1 might be the D (6 bases). This CDR3 spans 15 amino acids. Germline V gene sequence: CDR1 MGHRA, CDR2 YSYEKL. The V end was cut by 5 bases, the J end by 5 bases, with 18 bases between. The CDR3 bases are TGCGCCAGCAGCTTAGGAACAGGGTTGGGGGAGACCCAGTACTTC. Translating gives CASSLGTGLGETQYF.

This clone was counted a few times. The DNA for the CDR3 is TGTGCCAGCTCACCAAGTGGGCGGGGGGCCGTCTATGGCTACACCTTC. Protein product: CASSPSGRGAVYGYTF. J is TRBJ1-2 and V is TRBV18, with D perhaps matching TRBD1 (6 bases). CDR1 is KGHSH and CDR2 is LQKENI in the germline V gene. The V end was cut by 2 bases, the J end by 4 bases, with 17 bases between. The CDR3 covers 16 residues.

V is TRBV10-3 and J is TRBJ2-1, with 11 bases fitting TRBD2. Trimming at V came to 3 bases and at J to 0 bases, leaving 25 bases not matched to a gene. The CDR3 spans 24 residues. Germline V lookup: CDR1 ENHRY, CDR2 SYGVKD. The CDR3 DNA follows: TGTGCCATCAGTGACCGATCGTTCACTAGCGGGGGAGGGCCCTTCCAGCTCTCCTACAATGAGCAGTTCTTC. Translation: CAISDRSFTSGGGPFQLSYNEQFF.

The chain couples TRBV11-2 to TRBJ2-5, with D possibly being TRBD1 or TRBD2 (5 bases each). The V and J ends lost 5 bases and 9 bases respectively, with 22 bases between them. The length of the CDR3 is 15 residues. Germline V lookup: CDR1 SGHAT, CDR2 FQNNGV. DNA of the CDR3: TGTGCCAGCAGCCTAGTCCGGGACCGGCGAAGGGCCCAGTACTTC. Its translation is CASSLVRDRRRAQYF.

The J gene is TRBJ1-6, the V gene TRBV5-1, with 10 bases lining up with TRBD1. The CDR3 has 15 residues. Trimming cost V 4 bases and J 6 bases; bases outside gene matches: 4. Germline CDR1 SGHRS, CDR2 YFSETQ. The CDR3 coding sequence is TGCGCCAGCAGCGTGACAGGGGGCTCTAATTCACCCCTCCACTTT. It codes for CASSVTGGSNSPLHF.

The J gene is TRBJ2-2, the V gene TRBV11-2, with D perhaps matching TRBD1 or TRBD2 (6 bases each). V gave up 5 bases and J gave up 0 bases, with 10 bases separating them. This CDR3 region has 15 residues. Germline assignment: CDR1 SGHAT and CDR2 FQNNGV. CDR3 sequence reads: CASSRGRTNTGELFF. CDR3 DNA: TGTGCCAGCAGCCGGGGGCGCACGAACACCGGGGAGCTGTTTTTT.

This clone occurred once. This CDR3 is CASSLAWGRENIQYF. The DNA for the CDR3 is TGTGCCAGCAGCTTAGCTTGGGGGCGGGAAAACATTCAGTACTTC. The chain couples TRBV7-2 to TRBJ2-4; the D gene is possibly TRBD1 (6 bases). The CDR3 sequence is 15 residues long. Per the germline V gene, CDR1 is SGHTA and CDR2 is FQGNSA. Trimming removed 0 bases from V and 5 bases from J, with 11 bases in between. Complete variable domain (other parts from reference TRBV7-2 and TRBJ2-4): GAGVSQSPSNKVTEKGKDVELRCDPISGHTALYWYRQSLGQGLEFLIYFQGNSAPDKSGLPSDRFSAERTGGSVSTLTIQRTQQEDSAVYLCASSLAWGRENIQYFGAGTRLSVL.

The chain recombines TRBV6-5 with TRBJ1-4; D is perhaps TRBD1 (5 bases). V dropped 2 bases and J dropped 7 bases, with 14 bases sitting between them. The CDR3 sequence is 15 residues long. Germline V lookup: CDR1 MNHEY, CDR2 SVGAGI. The CDR3 nucleotides read TGTGCCAGCAGTTACGGAGGACGCCAGGGTGAAAAACTGTTTTTT. Translating it yields CASSYGGRQGEKLFF.

The genes are TRBV28 and TRBJ1-6; TRBD1 is a possible D gene (5 bases). V was shortened by 8 bases and J by 9 bases, with 11 bases between the two germline ends. Germline CDR1 and CDR2: MDHEN and SYDVKM. The length of the CDR3 is 12 residues. The CDR3 protein is CASHRYASPLHF. The CDR3 DNA is TGTGCCAGCCACAGGTATGCTTCACCCCTCCACTTT.

V is TRBV4-3 and J is TRBJ2-5; D gene unclear. Per the germline V gene, CDR1 is LGHNA and CDR2 is YSLEER. The CDR3 contains 15 residues. Trimming took off 0 bases at V and 4 bases at J, with 12 bases between the two ends. The CDR3 is CASSQDGDWGETQYF. The CDR3 DNA sequence: TGCGCCAGCAGCCAAGATGGGGATTGGGGAGAGACCCAGTACTTC.

This clone showed up just once. The CDR3 spells CASSKADRMNTEAFF. The CDR3 region has the DNA TGTGCCAGCAGTAAGGCGGACAGGATGAACACTGAAGCTTTCTTT. The chain employs TRBV2 and TRBJ1-1, with TRBD1 identical over 7 bases. J gave up 0 bases and V 5 bases, and 6 bases lay outside the gene matches. Germline V CDR1 and CDR2: SNHLY, FYNNEI. The CDR3 has 15 amino acids.

This chain connects TRBV9 to TRBJ1-1; no definite D call. V was trimmed by 0 bases and J by 8 bases, leaving 11 bases between them. Germline values: CDR1 SGDLS, CDR2 YYNGEE. The CDR3 runs 13 residues. The CDR3 region has the DNA TGTGCCAGCAGCGTAGCCAGAGGAAGCGAAGCTTTCTTT. This encodes CASSVARGSEAFF.

V is TRBV5-1 and J is TRBJ1-1, with D possibly TRBD1 on 6 matching bases. This CDR3 region has 14 residues. Germline CDR1 SGHRS, CDR2 YFSETQ. Trimming stripped 0 bases from V and 1 base from J, with 7 bases between. The CDR3 loop reads CASSLGTANTEAFF. CDR3 DNA: TGCGCCAGCAGCTTGGGGACAGCGAACACTGAAGCTTTCTTT. Full variable domain (missing parts from reference TRBV5-1 and TRBJ1-1): KAGVTQTPRYLIKTRGQQVTLSCSPISGHRSVSWYQQTPGQGLQFLFEYFSETQRNKGNFPGRFSGRQFSNSRSEMNVSTLELGDSALYLCASSLGTANTEAFFGQGTRLTVV.

The chain uses TRBV7-3 and TRBJ2-5; 12 bases agree with TRBD1. Germline lookup yields CDR1 SGHTA and CDR2 FQGTGA. The CDR3 runs to 16 residues. Trimming at V came to 2 bases and at J to 5 bases, leaving 6 bases not matched to a gene. CDR3 residues: CASSLSGTGGGETQYF. The CDR3 DNA reads TGTGCCAGCAGCTTATCGGGGACAGGGGGCGGTGAGACCCAGTACTTC. Full variable domain (outside the CDR3, taken from reference TRBV7-3 and TRBJ2-5): GAGVSQTPSNKVTEKGKYVELRCDPISGHTALYWYRQSLGQGPEFLIYFQGTGAADDSGLPNDRFFAVRPEGSVSTLKIQRTERGDSAVYLCASSLSGTGGGETQYFGPGTRLLVL.

V usage is TRBV3-1 (or the pseudogene TRBV3-2) and J usage is TRBJ1-1, with TRBD1 identical over 11 bases. The CDR3 is 16 residues long. Looked up from germline, CDR1 is LGHDT and CDR2 is YNNKEL (reference sequence). V trimming: 6 bases; J trimming: 4 bases; junction bases outside the gene matches: 10. The CDR3 bases are TGTGCCAGCAGAATGGCGGGACAGGGGGGGAGCACTGAAGCTTTCTTT. The encoded protein is CASRMAGQGGSTEAFF.

This clone was recorded once. The chain couples TRBV7-8 to TRBJ1-5; 7 bases fit TRBD1. J gave up 9 bases and V 5 bases, and 16 bases lay outside the gene matches. This CDR3 comprises 16 residues. The germline V gene encodes CDR1 SGHVS and CDR2 FQNEAQ. For the CDR3, the DNA is TGTGCCAGCAGCCTCGCCACCGGACAGGTGATTGGGCCCCAGCATTTT. It translates to CASSLATGQVIGPQHF.

This clone was counted between two and nine times. The chain couples TRBV20-1 to TRBJ1-6; D is undetermined. The CDR3 contains 11 residues. V lost 0 bases, J lost 10 bases, and 4 bases lay in between. In germline, CDR1 is DFQATT, CDR2 SNEGSKA (reference sequence). The DNA for the CDR3 is TGCAGTGCTAGAGATGTATCACCCCTCCACTTT. Its protein is CSARDVSPLHF.

J is TRBJ2-5 and V is TRBV5-1; D uncertain. V was shortened by 0 bases and J by 4 bases, with 13 bases between the two germline ends. This CDR3 comprises 15 residues. Germline V gene data show CDR1 as SGHRS and CDR2 as YFSETQ. CDR3 sequence reads: CASSLVGNARETQYF. In nucleotides, the CDR3 is TGCGCCAGCAGCTTGGTTGGAAACGCTAGAGAGACCCAGTACTTC.

The rearrangement joins TRBV5-5 to TRBJ1-2; 7 bases map to TRBD1. The CDR3 has 14 amino acids. The J segment lost 2 bases and the V segment lost 4 bases, leaving 5 bases of the junction unmatched. Germline-derived CDR1 and CDR2 are SGHKS and YYEKEE (reference sequence). The CDR3 region has the DNA TGTGCCAGCAGCCCTGAACAGGGGAACTATGGCTACACCTTC. Protein sequence: CASSPEQGNYGYTF. The full variable domain, with the rest looked up from reference TRBV5-5 and TRBJ1-2, is DAGVTQSPTHLIKTRGQQVTLRCSPISGHKSVSWYQQVLGQGPQFIFQYYEKEERGRGNFPDRFSARQFPNYSSELNVNALLLGDSALYLCASSPEQGNYGYTFGSGTRLTVV.

The genes are TRBV5-3 and TRBJ1-5; 8 nucleotides line up with TRBD1. TRBV5-3 counts as an open reading frame of uncertain function. The J segment lost 2 bases and the V segment lost 3 bases, leaving 13 bases of the junction unmatched. The CDR3 runs 18 residues. Written as DNA, the CDR3 is TGTGCCAGAAGCTCGCCTACAGGGGGTAGTGAGGGCAATCAGCCCCAGCATTTT. This sequence encodes CARSSPTGGSEGNQPQHF.

V is TRBV5-6 and J is TRBJ2-3; D may be TRBD2 (7 bases). Germline V gene data show CDR1 as SGHDT and CDR2 as YYEEEE. The CDR3 has 16 amino acids. Trimming shortened V by 0 bases and J by 7 bases, and 18 bases separated the two germline ends. CDR3: CASSLVEGGVRNTQYF. CDR3 in DNA: TGTGCCAGCAGCTTGGTCGAGGGGGGGGTACGGAATACGCAGTATTTT.

V and J are TRBV28 and TRBJ2-3; D might be TRBD1 (5 bases). The CDR3 sequence is 15 residues long. Trimming shortened V by 7 bases and J by 1 base, and 15 bases separated the two germline ends. Per the germline V gene, CDR1 is MDHEN and CDR2 is SYDVKM. The CDR3 loop is CASIGQGLGTDTQYF. The CDR3, as DNA: TGTGCCAGCATTGGGCAGGGTCTTGGCACAGATACGCAGTATTTT.

As regards this clone: The sample carries other DNA sequences with the same CDR3. This chain uses TRBV18 with TRBJ2-5, with D hard to call. This CDR3 contains 12 residues. Germline loops: CDR1 KGHSH, CDR2 LQKENI. The V and J ends lost 3 bases and 1 base respectively, with 3 bases between them. For the CDR3, the DNA is TGTGCCAGCTCACCGGGCCAAGAGACCCAGTACTTC. Translation gives CASSPGQETQYF.